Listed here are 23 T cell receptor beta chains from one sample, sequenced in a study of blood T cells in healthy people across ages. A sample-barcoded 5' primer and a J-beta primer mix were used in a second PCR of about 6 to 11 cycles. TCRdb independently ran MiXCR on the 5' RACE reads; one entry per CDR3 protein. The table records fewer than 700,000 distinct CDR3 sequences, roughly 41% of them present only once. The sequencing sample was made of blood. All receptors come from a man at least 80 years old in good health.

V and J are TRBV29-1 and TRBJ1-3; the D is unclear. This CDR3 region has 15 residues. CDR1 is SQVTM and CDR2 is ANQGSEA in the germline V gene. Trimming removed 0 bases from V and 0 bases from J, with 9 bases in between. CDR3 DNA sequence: TGCAGCGTTGAAGATCGGGAAGACTCTGGAAACACCATATATTTT. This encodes CSVEDREDSGNTIYF.

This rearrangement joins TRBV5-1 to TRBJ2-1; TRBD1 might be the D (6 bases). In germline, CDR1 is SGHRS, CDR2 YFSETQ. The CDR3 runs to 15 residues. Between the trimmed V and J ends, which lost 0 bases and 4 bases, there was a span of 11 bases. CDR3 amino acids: CASSLGQGKYNEQFF. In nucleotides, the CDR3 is TGCGCCAGCAGCTTGGGGCAGGGGAAATACAATGAGCAGTTCTTC. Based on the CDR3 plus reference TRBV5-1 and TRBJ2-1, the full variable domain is KAGVTQTPRYLIKTRGQQVTLSCSPISGHRSVSWYQQTPGQGLQFLFEYFSETQRNKGNFPGRFSGRQFSNSRSEMNVSTLELGDSALYLCASSLGQGKYNEQFFGPGTRLTVL.

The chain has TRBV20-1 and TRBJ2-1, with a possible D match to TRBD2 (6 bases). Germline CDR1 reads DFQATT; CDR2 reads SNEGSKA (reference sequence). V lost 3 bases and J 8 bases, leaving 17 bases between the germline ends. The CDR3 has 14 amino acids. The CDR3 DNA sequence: TGCAGTGCTAGGCTTAGACTAGTCCCTTATGAGCAGTTCTTC. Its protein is CSARLRLVPYEQFF.

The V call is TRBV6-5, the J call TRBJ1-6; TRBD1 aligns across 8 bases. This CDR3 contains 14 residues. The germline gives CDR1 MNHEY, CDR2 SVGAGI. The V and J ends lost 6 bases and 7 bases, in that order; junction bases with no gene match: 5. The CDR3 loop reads CASRADRVNSPLHF. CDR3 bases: TGTGCCAGCAGGGCGGACAGGGTCAATTCACCCCTCCACTTT.

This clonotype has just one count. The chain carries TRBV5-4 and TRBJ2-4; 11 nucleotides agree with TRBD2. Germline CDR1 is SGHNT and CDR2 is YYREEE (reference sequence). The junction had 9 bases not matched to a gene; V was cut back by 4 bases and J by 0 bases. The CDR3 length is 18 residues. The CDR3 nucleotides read TGTGCCAGCAGCCTGGGACTAGCGGTCGCTGGAGCCAAAAACATTCAGTACTTC. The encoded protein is CASSLGLAVAGAKNIQYF.

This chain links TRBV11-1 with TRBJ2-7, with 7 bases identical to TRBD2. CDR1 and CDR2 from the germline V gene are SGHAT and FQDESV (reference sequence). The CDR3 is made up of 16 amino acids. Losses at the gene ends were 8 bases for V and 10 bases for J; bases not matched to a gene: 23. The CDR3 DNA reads TGTGCCAGCGCGCCTACTAGCGCCACTCCCCAAAACACTCAGTACTTC. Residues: CASAPTSATPQNTQYF.

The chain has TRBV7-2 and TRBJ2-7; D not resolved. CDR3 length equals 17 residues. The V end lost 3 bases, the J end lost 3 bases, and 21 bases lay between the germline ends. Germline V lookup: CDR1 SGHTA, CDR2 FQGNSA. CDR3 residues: CASSFRPDFPSVYEQYF. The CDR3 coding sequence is TGTGCCAGCAGCTTTCGCCCAGATTTCCCCTCTGTCTACGAGCAGTACTTC. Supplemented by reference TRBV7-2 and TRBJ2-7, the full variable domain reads GAGVSQSPSNKVTEKGKDVELRCDPISGHTALYWYRQSLGQGLEFLIYFQGNSAPDKSGLPSDRFSAERTGGSVSTLTIQRTQQEDSAVYLCASSFRPDFPSVYEQYFGPGTRLTVT.

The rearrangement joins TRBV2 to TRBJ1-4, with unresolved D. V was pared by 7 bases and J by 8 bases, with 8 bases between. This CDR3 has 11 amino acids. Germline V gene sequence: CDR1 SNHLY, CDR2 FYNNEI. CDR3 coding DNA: TGTGCCAGCAATTCAGAAGAAAAACTGTTTTTT. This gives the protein CASNSEEKLFF.

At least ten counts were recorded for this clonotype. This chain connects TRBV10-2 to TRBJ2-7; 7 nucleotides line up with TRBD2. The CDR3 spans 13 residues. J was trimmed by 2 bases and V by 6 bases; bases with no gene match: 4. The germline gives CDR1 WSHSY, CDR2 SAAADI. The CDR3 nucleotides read TGCGCCAGCAGCACTAGCGACGCCTACGAGCAGTACTTC. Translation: CASSTSDAYEQYF.

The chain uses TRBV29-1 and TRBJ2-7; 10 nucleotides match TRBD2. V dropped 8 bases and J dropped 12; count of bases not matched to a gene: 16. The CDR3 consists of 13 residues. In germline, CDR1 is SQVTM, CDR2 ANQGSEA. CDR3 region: CSFKRGGFGTRYF. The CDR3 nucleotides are TGCAGCTTCAAGCGGGGGGGCTTCGGGACCCGGTACTTC.

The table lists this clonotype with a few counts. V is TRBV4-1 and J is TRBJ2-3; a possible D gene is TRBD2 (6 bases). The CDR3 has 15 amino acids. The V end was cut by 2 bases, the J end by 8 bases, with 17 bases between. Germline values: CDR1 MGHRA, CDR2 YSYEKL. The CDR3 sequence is CASSQSPSAPSTQYF. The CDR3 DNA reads TGCGCCAGCAGCCAATCTCCTAGCGCCCCTAGTACGCAGTATTTT.

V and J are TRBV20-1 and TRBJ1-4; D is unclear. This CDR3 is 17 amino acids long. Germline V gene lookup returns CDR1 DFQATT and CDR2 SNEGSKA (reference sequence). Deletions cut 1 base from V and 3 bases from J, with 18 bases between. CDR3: CSARGDIPPGANEKLFF. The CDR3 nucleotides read TGCAGTGCTAGAGGCGACATTCCCCCTGGGGCTAATGAAAAACTGTTTTTT.

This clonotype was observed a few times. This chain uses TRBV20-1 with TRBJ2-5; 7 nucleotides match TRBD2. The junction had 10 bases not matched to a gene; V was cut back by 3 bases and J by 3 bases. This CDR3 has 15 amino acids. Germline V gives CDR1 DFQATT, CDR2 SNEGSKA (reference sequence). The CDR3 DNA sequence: TGCAGTGCTAGTTCCCCACGGGGACTAAAAGAGACCCAGTACTTC. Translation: CSASSPRGLKETQYF.

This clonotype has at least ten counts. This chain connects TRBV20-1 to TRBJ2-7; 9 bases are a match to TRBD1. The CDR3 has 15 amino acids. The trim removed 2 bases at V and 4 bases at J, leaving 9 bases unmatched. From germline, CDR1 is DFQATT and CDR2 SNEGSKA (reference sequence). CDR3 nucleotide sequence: TGCAGTGCTAGATCAACAGGGGGCAGAGGGTACGAGCAGTACTTC. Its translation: CSARSTGGRGYEQYF.

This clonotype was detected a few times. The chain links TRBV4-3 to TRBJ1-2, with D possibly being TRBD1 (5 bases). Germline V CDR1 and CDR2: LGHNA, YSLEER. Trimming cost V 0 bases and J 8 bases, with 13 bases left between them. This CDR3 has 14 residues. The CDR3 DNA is TGCGCCAGCAGCCAAGACCCCGCACGGGGCGGCTACACCTTC. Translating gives CASSQDPARGGYTF.

CDR3 loop: CASSLTVRSNYGYTF. CDR3 DNA: TGTGCCAGCAGTTTAACAGTCAGATCTAACTATGGCTACACCTTC. The gene calls are TRBV12-3 or TRBV12-4 and TRBJ1-2; D ambiguous. Trimming took off 2 bases at V and 0 bases at J, with 10 bases between the two ends. The length of the CDR3 is 15 residues.

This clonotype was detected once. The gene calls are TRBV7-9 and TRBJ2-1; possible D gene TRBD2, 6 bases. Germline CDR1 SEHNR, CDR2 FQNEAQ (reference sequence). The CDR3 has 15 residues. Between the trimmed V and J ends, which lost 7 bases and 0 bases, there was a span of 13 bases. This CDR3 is CASIPRGNSYNEQFF. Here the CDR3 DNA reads TGTGCCAGCATCCCTCGGGGGAACTCCTACAATGAGCAGTTCTTC.

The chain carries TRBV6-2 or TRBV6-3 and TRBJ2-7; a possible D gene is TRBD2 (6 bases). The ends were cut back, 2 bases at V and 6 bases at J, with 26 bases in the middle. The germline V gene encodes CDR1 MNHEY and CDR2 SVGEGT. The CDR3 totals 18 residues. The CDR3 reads CASSYPTRAGLSPREQYF. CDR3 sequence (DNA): TGTGCCAGCAGTTACCCCACACGGGCGGGGTTATCCCCTCGCGAGCAGTACTTC.

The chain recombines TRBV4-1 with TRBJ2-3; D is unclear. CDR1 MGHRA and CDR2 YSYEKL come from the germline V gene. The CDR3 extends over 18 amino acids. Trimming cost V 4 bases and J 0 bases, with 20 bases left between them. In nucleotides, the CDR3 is TGCGCCAGCAGCCTCACCCGGGTACAGCAGACTAGCACAGATACGCAGTATTTT. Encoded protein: CASSLTRVQQTSTDTQYF.

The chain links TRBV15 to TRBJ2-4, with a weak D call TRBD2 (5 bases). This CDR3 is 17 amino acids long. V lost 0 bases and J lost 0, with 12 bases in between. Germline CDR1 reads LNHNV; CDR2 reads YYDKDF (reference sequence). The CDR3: CATSRDRERLAKNIQYF. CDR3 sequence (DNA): TGTGCCACCAGCAGAGATCGAGAGCGGCTAGCCAAAAACATTCAGTACTTC.

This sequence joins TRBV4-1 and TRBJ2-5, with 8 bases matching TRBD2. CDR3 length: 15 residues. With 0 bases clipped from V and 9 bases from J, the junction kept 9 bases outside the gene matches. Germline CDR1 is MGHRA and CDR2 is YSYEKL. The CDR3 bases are TGCGCCAGCAGCCAAGATTCGAGCGGGAGATTGGCCCAGTACTTC. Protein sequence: CASSQDSSGRLAQYF.

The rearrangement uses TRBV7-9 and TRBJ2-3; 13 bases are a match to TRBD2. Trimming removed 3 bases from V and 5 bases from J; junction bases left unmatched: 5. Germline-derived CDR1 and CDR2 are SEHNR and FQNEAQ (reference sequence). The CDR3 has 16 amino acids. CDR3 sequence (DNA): TGTGCCAGCAGCTTCTGGACTAGCGGGGGTGAAGATACGCAGTATTTT. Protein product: CASSFWTSGGEDTQYF.

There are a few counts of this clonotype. CDR3 region: CSAGPATGDYEQYF. The CDR3 bases are TGCAGTGCTGGGCCGGCGACAGGGGACTACGAGCAGTACTTC. The rearrangement uses TRBV20-1 and TRBJ2-7, with 8 positions matching TRBD1. The CDR3 totals 14 residues. The germline V gene encodes CDR1 DFQATT and CDR2 SNEGSKA (reference sequence). V gave up 5 bases and J gave up 3 bases; unmatched junction bases: 9.